Sequencing of this T cell receptor beta chain was carried out in a study of T cell repertoires in cytomegalovirus infection. Study-level information: Both a matching HLA type and CMV infection were indicated by public TCR beta signatures.

Broader study findings: Carriers of CMV and the relevant HLA type were discriminated by public TCR beta frequency. What dominated the ex vivo response were HLA-C-restricted CMV-specific TCR beta clonotypes.

CDR1 and CDR2 from the germline V gene are MNHEY and SMNVEV (reference sequence). This CDR3 is built from 16 residues. Trimming removed 3 bases at V and 2 bases at J, with 14 bases between. MiXCR, run by TCRdb on the reads, gives a single entry per CDR3 protein. The table includes approximately 500,000 distinct CDR3 sequences, about 15% detected once. The sample holds a few counts of this clonotype. Its antigen is undetermined. V and J are TRBV27 and TRBJ2-1, with D perhaps TRBD1 (6 bases). This TCR was sampled from a human donor in good health (CMV status not recorded). Some clones in this sample may be carry-over from other donors' samples. Sequencing was performed on CD8+ T cells from PBMCs. CDR3 sequence reads: CASSFSAGETYNEQFF. Here the CDR3 DNA reads TGTGCCAGCAGTTTCTCGGCAGGGGAAACCTACAATGAGCAGTTCTTC.